This is a list of T cell receptor beta chains from one sample in a study of technical replicates of blood from a few donors. The method was immunoSEQ multiplex PCR; TCRdb's version includes in-frame clones alone and lacks a portion of them. The table lists around 85,000 clones, 85% to 95% of them singletons. Material for sequencing was T cells isolated from PBMCs. Every receptor here comes from a human donor in good health. Each CDR3 is given with its conserved first and last residue. The D gene is left open where the match is weak. The size field is filled for only some rows; it gives once, few, many or a size class.

clone size	V gene	D gene	J gene	CDR3 DNA	CDR3 protein
.	TRBV7-9	TRBD1	TRBJ1-4	TGTGCCAGCAGCTTCACTGACAGGGGCCTTAATGAAAAACTGTTTTTT	CASSFTDRGLNEKLFF
.	TRBV19	TRBD1	TRBJ1-5	TGTGCCAGTAGTACCCAGGGGGCGTGGAATCAGCCCCAGCATTTT	CASSTQGAWNQPQHF
.	TRBV2	.	TRBJ1-5	TGTGCCAGCAGGAGACAGCATAGCAATCAGCCCCAGCATTTT	CASRRQHSNQPQHF
.	TRBV6-5	.	TRBJ1-5	TGTGCCAGCAGACCCCCAGGGATCAATCAGCCCCAGCATTTT	CASRPPGINQPQHF
.	TRBV10-3	.	TRBJ1-5	TGTGCCATCAGTGAGTCGGGGGGATCCGGTCAGCCCCAGCATTTT	CAISESGGSGQPQHF
.	TRBV5-1	TRBD1	TRBJ2-7	TGCGCCAGCAGCAGGACAGGGGGGAGCTCCTACGAGCAGTACTTC	CASSRTGGSSYEQYF
.	TRBV5-4	.	TRBJ1-2	TGTGCCAGCAGCTTAAGTTTTTCGTTCAGCTATGGCTACACCTTC	CASSLSFSFSYGYTF
.	TRBV7-3	.	TRBJ1-6	TGTGCCAGCAGCTTACAGCGGGATTCACCCCTCCACTTT	CASSLQRDSPLHF
few	TRBV11-2	.	TRBJ2-3	TGTGCCAGCAGGCTGAGCTACTCGGATACGCAGTATTTT	CASRLSYSDTQYF
.	TRBV6-5	TRBD1	TRBJ1-5	TGTGCCAGCAGCCAATCCGGAACAGGGGGCCAGCCCCAGCATTTT	CASSQSGTGGQPQHF
once	TRBV5-1	.	TRBJ2-5	TGCGCCAGCAGAAAAACTAGCATACAAGAGACCCAGTACTTC	CASRKTSIQETQYF
.	TRBV5-6	TRBD1	TRBJ1-1	TGTGCCAGCAGCTTACCCAGGGGGCTTGTGAACACTGAAGCTTTCTTT	CASSLPRGLVNTEAFF
.	TRBV19	.	TRBJ2-2	TGTGCCAGTAGTCCACAGGCAAACGGGGAGCTGTTTTTT	CASSPQANGELFF
.	TRBV5-1	TRBD1	TRBJ2-4	TGCGCCAGCAGCTCCGACAGGGGAGAAAACATTCAGTACTTC	CASSSDRGENIQYF